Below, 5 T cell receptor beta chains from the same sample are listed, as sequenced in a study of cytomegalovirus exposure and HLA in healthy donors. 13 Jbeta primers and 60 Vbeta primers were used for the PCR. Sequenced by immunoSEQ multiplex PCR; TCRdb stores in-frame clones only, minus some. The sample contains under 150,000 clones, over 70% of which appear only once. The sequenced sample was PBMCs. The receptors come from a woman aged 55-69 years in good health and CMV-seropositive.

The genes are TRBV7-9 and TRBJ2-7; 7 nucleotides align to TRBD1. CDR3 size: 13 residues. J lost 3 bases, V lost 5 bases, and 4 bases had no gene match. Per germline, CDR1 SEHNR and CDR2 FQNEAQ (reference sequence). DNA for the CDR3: TGTGCCAGCAGCGACAGGGAAAACTACGAGCAGTACTTC. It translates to CASSDRENYEQYF.

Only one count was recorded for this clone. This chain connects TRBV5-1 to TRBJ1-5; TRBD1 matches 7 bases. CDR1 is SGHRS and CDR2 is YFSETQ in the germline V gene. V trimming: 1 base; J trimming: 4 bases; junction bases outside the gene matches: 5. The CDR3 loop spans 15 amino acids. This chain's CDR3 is CASSLTGTDNQPQHF. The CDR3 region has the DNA TGCGCCAGCAGCTTGACCGGGACAGATAATCAGCCCCAGCATTTT.

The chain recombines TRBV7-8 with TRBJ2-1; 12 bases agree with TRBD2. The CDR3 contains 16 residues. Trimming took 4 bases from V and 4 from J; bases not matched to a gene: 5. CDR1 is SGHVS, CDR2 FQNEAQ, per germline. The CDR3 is CASSSSGLAGYNEQFF. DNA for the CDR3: TGTGCCAGCAGCTCCTCCGGACTAGCGGGGTACAATGAGCAGTTCTTC.

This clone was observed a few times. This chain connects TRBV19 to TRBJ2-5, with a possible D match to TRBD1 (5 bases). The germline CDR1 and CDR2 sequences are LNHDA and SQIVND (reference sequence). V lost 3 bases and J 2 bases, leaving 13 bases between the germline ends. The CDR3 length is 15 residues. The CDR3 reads CASSIPASGQETQYF. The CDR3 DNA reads TGTGCCAGTAGTATCCCGGCTTCAGGGCAAGAGACCCAGTACTTC.

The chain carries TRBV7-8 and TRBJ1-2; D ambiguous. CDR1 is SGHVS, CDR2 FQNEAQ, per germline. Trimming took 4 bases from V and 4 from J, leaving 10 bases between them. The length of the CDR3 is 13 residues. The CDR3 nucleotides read TGTGCCAGCAGCTCCCGAATGAGCTATGGCTACACCTTC. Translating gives CASSSRMSYGYTF.